Detailed here is one T cell receptor (beta chain). Its target is unknown. Sequenced by immunoSEQ multiplex PCR; TCRdb stores in-frame clones only, minus some. The data show some 98,000 clones, 90% to 95% seen once. This sample is drawn from a study of OX40 agonist ivuxolimab in advanced cancers. Broader study findings: The work left the antigen specificity of expanded peripheral T cells undetermined.

Collection of blood occurred at baseline, at cycle 4 day 1, and at cycle 7 day 1. Trimming removed 5 bases at V and 7 bases at J, with 22 bases between. The CDR3 covers 16 residues. Looked up from germline, CDR1 is SGHRS and CDR2 is YFSETQ. Sequencing used CD4+ or CD8+ T cells sorted from blood, obtained in a trial of the OX40 agonist ivuxolimab. The receptor was derived from an adult with an advanced solid tumor such as melanoma, head and neck, liver or kidney cancer. This sequence joins TRBV5-1 and TRBJ2-1; TRBD1 might be the D (7 bases). CDR3 coding DNA: TGCGCCAGCAGGCCGCCGCCCAGGGGGGTTATGAATGAGCAGTTCTTC. This sequence encodes CASRPPPRGVMNEQFF.